Each of the 9 T cell receptor beta chains below was sequenced from the same sample in a study of CD8 T cells in ankylosing spondylitis. TCRdb itself ran the 5' RACE reads through MiXCR, one entry per CDR3 protein. The data show 200,000 to 250,000 distinct CDR3 sequences, with about 10% seen just once and 5.5% to 8% held by the top ten. Specimen: blood, either unsorted or a sorted T cell fraction (not recorded which). These receptors were taken from a male donor with ankylosing spondylitis or in good health (not recorded which).

This clonotype has at least ten counts. The chain uses TRBV12-5 and TRBJ2-5, with 9 bases identical to TRBD1. The CDR3 has 14 amino acids. Germline CDR1 LGHNT, CDR2 FRNRAP. V was pared by 2 bases and J by 4 bases, with 2 bases of the junction left unmatched. The CDR3 DNA reads as TGTGCTAGTGGTTTGTCGACAGGGGGAGAGACCCAGTACTTC. This translates into CASGLSTGGETQYF.

In its sample, this clonotype was seen many times. This chain links TRBV5-1 with TRBJ2-5; D unclear. The V gene lost 2 bases and the J gene lost 1 base, with 0 bases spanning the gap. The CDR3 loop spans 11 amino acids. From germline, CDR1 is SGHRS and CDR2 YFSETQ. This CDR3 reads CASSFQETQYF. As DNA, the CDR3 is TGCGCCAGCAGCTTCCAAGAGACCCAGTACTTC. Full variable domain (outside the CDR3, taken from reference TRBV5-1 and TRBJ2-5): KAGVTQTPRYLIKTRGQQVTLSCSPISGHRSVSWYQQTPGQGLQFLFEYFSETQRNKGNFPGRFSGRQFSNSRSEMNVSTLELGDSALYLCASSFQETQYFGPGTRLLVL.

This clonotype was counted many times. This rearrangement joins TRBV6-5 to TRBJ1-5, with D tentatively TRBD1 (6 bases). Germline loops: CDR1 MNHEY, CDR2 SVGAGI. The CDR3 totals 15 residues. V lost 0 bases, J lost 6 bases, and 12 bases lay in between. DNA for the CDR3: TGTGCCAGCAGTTACTCAGCGGGGGCCATTCAGCCCCAGCATTTT. The encoded protein is CASSYSAGAIQPQHF.

In its sample, this clonotype was seen many times. The CDR3 coding sequence is TGTGCCAGCAGCTTAACGGTCGGGAGTACAGATACGCAGTATTTT. This sequence encodes CASSLTVGSTDTQYF. The chain is built from TRBV7-2 and TRBJ2-3, with D perhaps matching TRBD2 (6 bases). The germline V gene has CDR1 SGHTA and CDR2 FQGNSA. Trimming cost V 2 bases and J 3 bases, with 12 bases left between them. The CDR3 runs 15 residues.

The chain recombines TRBV5-5 with TRBJ1-1, with 7 positions matching TRBD1. Germline CDR1 is SGHKS and CDR2 is YYEKEE (reference sequence). Unmatched junction bases numbered 13, after V lost 0 bases and J lost 5 bases. The CDR3 contains 17 residues. This CDR3 reads CASSLARDSREGTEAFF. The CDR3, as DNA: TGTGCCAGCAGCTTGGCCCGGGACAGCCGCGAGGGGACTGAAGCTTTCTTT.

This clonotype has only a few counts. In nucleotides, the CDR3 is TGCGCCAGCAGCCCCGGACTAGCGGCTGACGGGGAGCTGTTTTTT. Its translation: CASSPGLAADGELFF. V and J are TRBV5-1 and TRBJ2-2, with TRBD2 identical over 10 bases. V dropped 4 bases and J dropped 7; count of bases not matched to a gene: 7. The CDR3 is 15 residues long. CDR1 and CDR2 (germline): SGHRS, YFSETQ.

This clonotype was picked up a small number of times. J is TRBJ1-5 and V is TRBV5-1, with unresolved D. Germline CDR1 SGHRS, CDR2 YFSETQ. The CDR3 has 15 residues. Trimming removed 4 bases from V and 0 bases from J, with 11 bases in between. In nucleotides, the CDR3 is TGCGCCAGCAGCCCGAGCGGAAATAGCAATCAGCCCCAGCATTTT. This sequence encodes CASSPSGNSNQPQHF.

V gene TRBV4-2 combines with J gene TRBJ2-1; D is perhaps TRBD1 or TRBD2 (6 bases each). This CDR3 contains 14 residues. Trimming left V 3 bases short and J 3 bases short, with 9 bases between. Germline V gene data show CDR1 as LGHNA and CDR2 as YNFKEQ. The CDR3: CASSHGGDYNEQFF. CDR3 DNA: TGTGCCAGCAGCCACGGGGGCGACTACAATGAGCAGTTCTTC.

The sample holds many counts of this clonotype. This chain joins TRBV7-8 and TRBJ2-2; TRBD1 aligns across 7 bases. The V and J ends lost 3 bases and 8 bases, in that order; junction bases with no gene match: 15. This CDR3 has 17 amino acids. CDR1 and CDR2 (germline): SGHVS, FQNEAQ. CDR3 coding DNA: TGTGCCAGCAGCTTCTACTCCGGGACAGTTGTCATTGGGGAGCTGTTTTTT. Translated, it gives CASSFYSGTVVIGELFF.